This record looks at one T cell receptor (beta chain) sequence and its context. Its antigen remains unknown. Sequencing relied on a cDNA template that was reverse transcribed from extracted RNA. Sequencing was performed with immunoSEQ multiplex PCR; in TCRdb, only in-frame clones are kept and a portion is missing. The sample consists of approximately 200,000 clones, 60% of them appearing once. The germline CDR1 and CDR2 sequences are GTSNPN and SVGIG (reference sequence). The V end lost 5 bases, the J end lost 5 bases, and 15 bases lay between the germline ends. There are 13 residues in the CDR3. Sample treatment: oral pan-JAK inhibitor, 5-10 mg twice daily. Alopecia areata patients provided lesional scalp punch biopsies and peripheral blood. This record belongs to a study of CD8+ T cells in alopecia areata. Study in general: Among treated patients, severity was scored by affected scalp area percentage. The study's findings and limits: Sequencing of scalp tissue also captures the resident alphabeta T cells of normal skin.

The genes are TRBV30 and TRBJ2-5; no clear D gene. This receptor was identified in a human donor with alopecia areata. The specimen comprised CD4+ T cells sorted from blood, sampled at week 4, from a patient treated with tofacitinib. The CDR3 here is CAWRRPMGETQYF. The CDR3, as DNA: TGTGCCTGGCGACGACCTATGGGGGAGACCCAGTACTTC. The full variable domain, in which reference TRBV30 and TRBJ2-5 provide the parts outside the CDR3, is SQTIHQWPATLVQPVGSPLSLECTVEGTSNPNLYWYRQAAGRGLQLLFYSVGIGQISSEVPQNLSASRPQDRQFILSSKKLLLSDSGFYLCAWRRPMGETQYFGPGTRLLVL.